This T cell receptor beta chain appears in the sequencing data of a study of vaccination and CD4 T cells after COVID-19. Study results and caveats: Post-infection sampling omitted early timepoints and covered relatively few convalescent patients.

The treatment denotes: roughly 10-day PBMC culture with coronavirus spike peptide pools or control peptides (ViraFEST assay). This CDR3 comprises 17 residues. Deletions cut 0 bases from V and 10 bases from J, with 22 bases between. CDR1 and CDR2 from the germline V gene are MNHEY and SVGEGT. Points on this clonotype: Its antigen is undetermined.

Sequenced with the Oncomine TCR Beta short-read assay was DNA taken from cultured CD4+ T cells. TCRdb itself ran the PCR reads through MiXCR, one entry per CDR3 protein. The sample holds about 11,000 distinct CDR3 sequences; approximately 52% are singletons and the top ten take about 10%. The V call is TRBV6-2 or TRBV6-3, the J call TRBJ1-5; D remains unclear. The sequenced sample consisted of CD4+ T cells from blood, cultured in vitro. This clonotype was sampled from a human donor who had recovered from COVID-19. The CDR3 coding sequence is TGTGCCAGCAGTTACTCGAATATCCGACATCCTAGGGAACCCCAGCATTTT. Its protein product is CASSYSNIRHPREPQHF.